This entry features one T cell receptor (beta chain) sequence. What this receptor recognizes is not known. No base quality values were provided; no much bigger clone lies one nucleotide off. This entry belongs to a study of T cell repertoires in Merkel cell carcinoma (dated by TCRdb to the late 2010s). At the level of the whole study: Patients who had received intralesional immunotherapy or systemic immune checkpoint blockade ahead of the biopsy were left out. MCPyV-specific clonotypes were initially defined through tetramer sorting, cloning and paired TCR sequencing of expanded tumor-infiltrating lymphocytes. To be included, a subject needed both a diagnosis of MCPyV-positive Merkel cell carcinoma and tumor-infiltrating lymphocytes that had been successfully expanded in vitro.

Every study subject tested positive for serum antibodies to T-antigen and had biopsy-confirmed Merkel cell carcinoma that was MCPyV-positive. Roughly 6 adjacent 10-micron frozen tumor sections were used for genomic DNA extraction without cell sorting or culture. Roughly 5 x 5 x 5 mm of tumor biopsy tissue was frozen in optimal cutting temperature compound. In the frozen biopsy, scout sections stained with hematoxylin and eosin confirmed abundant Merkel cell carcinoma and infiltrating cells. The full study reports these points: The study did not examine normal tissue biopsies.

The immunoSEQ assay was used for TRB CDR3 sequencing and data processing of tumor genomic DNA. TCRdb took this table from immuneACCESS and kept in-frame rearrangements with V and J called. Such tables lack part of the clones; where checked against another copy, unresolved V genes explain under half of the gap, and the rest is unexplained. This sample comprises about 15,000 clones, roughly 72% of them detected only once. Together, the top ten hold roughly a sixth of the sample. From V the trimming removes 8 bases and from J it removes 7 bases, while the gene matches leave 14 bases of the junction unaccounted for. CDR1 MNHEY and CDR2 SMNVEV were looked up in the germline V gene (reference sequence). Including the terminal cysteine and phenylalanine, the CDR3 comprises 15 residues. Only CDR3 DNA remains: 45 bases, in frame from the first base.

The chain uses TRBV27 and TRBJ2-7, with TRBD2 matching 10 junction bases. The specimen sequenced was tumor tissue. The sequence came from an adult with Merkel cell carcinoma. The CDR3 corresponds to CASRSLAGGPLEQYF. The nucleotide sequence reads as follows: TGTGCCAGCCGGAGTTTAGCGGGGGGACCCCTGGAGCAGTACTTC.